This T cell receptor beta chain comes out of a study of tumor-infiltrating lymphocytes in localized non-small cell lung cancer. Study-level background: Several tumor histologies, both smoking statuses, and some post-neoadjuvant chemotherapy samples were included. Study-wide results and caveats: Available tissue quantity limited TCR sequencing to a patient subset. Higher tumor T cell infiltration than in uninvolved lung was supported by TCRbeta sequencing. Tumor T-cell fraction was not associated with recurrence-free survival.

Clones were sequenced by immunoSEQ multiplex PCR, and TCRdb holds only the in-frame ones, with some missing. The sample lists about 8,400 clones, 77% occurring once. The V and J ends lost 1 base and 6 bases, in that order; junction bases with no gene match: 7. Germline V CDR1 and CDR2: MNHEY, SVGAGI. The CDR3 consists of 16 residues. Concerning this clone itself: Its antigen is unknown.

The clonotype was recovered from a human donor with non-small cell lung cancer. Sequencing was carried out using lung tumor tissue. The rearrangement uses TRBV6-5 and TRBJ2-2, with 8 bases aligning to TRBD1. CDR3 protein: CASSYYLTGEAGELFF. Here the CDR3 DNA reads TGTGCCAGCAGTTACTATCTGACAGGGGAGGCCGGGGAGCTGTTTTTT.